One and the same sample provided the 24 T cell receptor beta chains below, sequenced in a study of identical twins. TCRdb reanalysed the 5' RACE reads using MiXCR and keeps one entry per CDR3 protein. The data show approximately 530,000 distinct CDR3 sequences, around 22% seen once. The same data also contributed to another study, on yellow fever vaccine responses in identical twins.

The sample comprised CD4+ T cells sorted from blood. These receptor sequences come from a woman between 18 and 29 years old in good health.

The J gene is TRBJ2-3, the V gene TRBV2; tentative D call: TRBD2 (6 bases). Trimming removed 6 bases at V and 4 bases at J, with 14 bases between. Germline values: CDR1 SNHLY, CDR2 FYNNEI. The CDR3 contains 14 residues. Here the CDR3 reads CASRAAVAADTQYF. CDR3 bases: TGTGCCAGCAGGGCAGCGGTAGCGGCAGATACGCAGTATTTT.

The chain uses TRBV12-3 or TRBV12-4 and TRBJ2-5, with D perhaps matching TRBD1 (5 bases). V was clipped by 9 bases and J by 7 bases, with 15 bases between them. CDR3 length equals 12 residues. Here the CDR3 reads CASTGGTVTQYF. The CDR3 nucleotides are TGTGCCAGTACAGGCGGCACGGTGACCCAGTACTTC.

There are a few counts of this clonotype. The CDR3 nucleotides are TGCAGTGCTAGACTACCAACAGGAACTTCTGGGGCCAACGTCCTGACTTTC. This gives the protein CSARLPTGTSGANVLTF. The J gene is TRBJ2-6, the V gene TRBV20-1, with D tentatively TRBD1 (5 bases). Germline V gene sequence: CDR1 DFQATT, CDR2 SNEGSKA (reference sequence). V lost 2 bases and J 1 base, leaving 15 bases between the germline ends. CDR3 length: 17 amino acids.

Worth noting for this clonotype: A junction boundary mismatches the germline segment, possibly from a read error. This chain connects TRBV5-6 to TRBJ2-2; D may be TRBD2 (5 bases). The CDR3 is made up of 13 amino acids. Germline V CDR1 and CDR2: SGHDT, YYEEEE. CDR3 nucleotide sequence: TGTGCCAGCAGCCCCCCATTCTCCGGGGAGCTTTTTTTT. Amino acid sequence: CASSPPFSGELFF. Combining the CDR3 with reference TRBV5-6 and TRBJ2-2 gives the whole variable domain DAGVTQSPTHLIKTRGQQVTLRCSPKSGHDTVSWYQQALGQGPQFIFQYYEEEERQRGNFPDRFSGHQFPNYSSELNVNALLLGDSALYLCASSPPFSGELFFGEGSRLTVL.

The table lists this clonotype with a few counts. V gene TRBV20-1 combines with J gene TRBJ1-2; D ambiguous. The CDR3 length is 12 residues. CDR1 and CDR2 (germline): DFQATT, SNEGSKA (reference sequence). V dropped 3 bases and J dropped 4 bases, with 9 bases sitting between them. Written as DNA, the CDR3 is TGCAGTGCTAGTCCCAGCTCCTATGGCTACACCTTC. It translates to CSASPSSYGYTF.

This clonotype was counted a few times. This chain uses TRBV25-1 with TRBJ2-1; 8 bases align to TRBD1. With V trimmed by 1 base and J by 7 bases, 12 bases remained unmatched. The CDR3 is 17 residues long. CDR1 and CDR2 from the germline V gene are MGHDK and SYGVNS. CDR3 DNA: TGTGCCAGCAGTGAATGGGCCGGACTAACAGGGGGTAATGAGCAGTTCTTC. This codes for CASSEWAGLTGGNEQFF.

This clonotype was picked up a small number of times. The V gene is TRBV20-1, the J gene TRBJ2-3; a weak D match, TRBD2 (5 bases). This CDR3 has 12 residues. V lost 2 bases, J lost 4 bases, and 7 bases lay in between. CDR1 is DFQATT, CDR2 SNEGSKA, per germline (reference sequence). The CDR3 reads CSARPGADTQYF. The CDR3 coding sequence is TGCAGTGCTAGACCCGGGGCAGATACGCAGTATTTT.

The chain couples TRBV29-1 to TRBJ2-3; TRBD2 agrees at 13 bases. V dropped 7 bases and J dropped 2; count of bases not matched to a gene: 9. CDR3 size: 16 residues. CDR1 SQVTM and CDR2 ANQGSEA come from the germline V gene. This CDR3 reads CSAWTSGSRATDTQYF. As DNA, the CDR3 is TGCAGCGCATGGACTAGCGGGAGTAGGGCCACAGATACGCAGTATTTT.

The rearrangement joins TRBV7-8 to TRBJ2-1; D is unclear. Germline CDR1 and CDR2: SGHVS and FQNEAQ. This CDR3 is built from 12 residues. Trimming stripped 4 bases from V and 9 bases from J, with 10 bases between. CDR3 in amino acids: CASSSPAAEQFF. The CDR3 DNA sequence: TGTGCCAGCAGCTCCCCCGCGGCTGAGCAGTTCTTC.

This clonotype was seen once. The chain joins TRBV6-1 to TRBJ1-6, with D possibly matching TRBD1 (5 bases). The CDR3 loop spans 15 amino acids. The V gene lost 0 bases and the J gene lost 9 bases, with 12 bases spanning the gap. Per the germline V gene, CDR1 is MNHNS and CDR2 is SASEGT. The CDR3 DNA is TGTGCCAGCAGTGAAGCGCTAGGGGCAAGTTCACCCCTCCACTTT. Its protein is CASSEALGASSPLHF.

This clonotype was seen only a few times. The genes are TRBV4-2 and TRBJ1-4; TRBD1 aligns across 11 bases. The V and J ends lost 0 bases and 11 bases, in that order; junction bases with no gene match: 5. Germline V gives CDR1 LGHNA, CDR2 YNFKEQ. The CDR3 is made up of 15 amino acids. As DNA, the CDR3 is TGTGCCAGCAGCCAAGATGGACAGGGGGCTAAGAAACTGTTTTTT. Residues: CASSQDGQGAKKLFF.

The chain employs TRBV20-1 and TRBJ2-1, with TRBD1 as a possible D gene (6 bases). Germline CDR1 reads DFQATT; CDR2 reads SNEGSKA (reference sequence). V lost 6 bases to trimming and J lost 1 base, with 16 bases between them. The CDR3 contains 15 residues. DNA for the CDR3: TGCAGTGCGGAACAGGGTTTTGAGTCCTACAATGAGCAGTTCTTC. Protein sequence: CSAEQGFESYNEQFF.

This clonotype was seen more than once but under ten times. This sequence joins TRBV5-1 and TRBJ2-7; D is unclear. The CDR3 loop spans 14 amino acids. The ends were cut back, 0 bases at V and 2 bases at J, with 9 bases in the middle. Germline V CDR1 and CDR2: SGHRS, YFSETQ. The CDR3 sequence is CASSLEAGPYEQYF. The CDR3 DNA is TGCGCCAGCAGCTTGGAGGCAGGTCCCTACGAGCAGTACTTC.

The rearrangement joins TRBV6-5 to TRBJ2-7; 9 bases agree with TRBD1. The CDR3 totals 14 residues. Germline values: CDR1 MNHEY, CDR2 SVGAGI. V trimming: 4 bases; J trimming: 4 bases; junction bases outside the gene matches: 5. CDR3 nucleotide sequence: TGTGCCAGCAGTTTCCCGGGACAGGGTTACGAGCAGTACGTC. It translates to CASSFPGQGYEQYV.

V gene TRBV20-1 combines with J gene TRBJ1-6, with D possibly being TRBD1 (5 bases). V was clipped by 6 bases and J by 9 bases, with 15 bases between them. The CDR3 contains 13 residues. Germline CDR1 DFQATT, CDR2 SNEGSKA (reference sequence). The CDR3 sequence is CSASGTASSPLHF. CDR3 DNA: TGCAGTGCCTCAGGGACCGCAAGTTCACCCCTCCACTTT.

This clonotype was counted only a few times. The V call is TRBV20-1, the J call TRBJ2-1; a weak D match, TRBD2 (6 bases). Germline-derived CDR1 and CDR2 are DFQATT and SNEGSKA (reference sequence). The CDR3 extends over 16 amino acids. V was clipped by 4 bases and J by 0 bases, with 16 bases between them. As DNA, the CDR3 is TGCAGTGCTAACCTAGCGCTTCCCTCCTCCTACAATGAGCAGTTCTTC. Translation gives CSANLALPSSYNEQFF.

Notes on this clonotype: This may be a read error: a much more frequent sequence differs by one nucleotide. The chain carries TRBV18 and TRBJ2-7; 11 bases line up with TRBD1. The CDR3 spans 15 residues. With 3 bases clipped from V and 3 bases from J, the junction kept 4 bases outside the gene matches. CDR1 and CDR2 from the germline V gene are KGHSH and LQKENI. CDR3 in DNA: TGTGCCAGCTCACCCTTCGGGACAGGGGGCTACGAGCAGTACTTC. Protein sequence: CASSPFGTGGYEQYF.

This clonotype was detected a few times. This chain uses TRBV5-1 with TRBJ2-7; D remains ambiguous. The length of the CDR3 is 14 residues. Trimming removed 4 bases at V and 1 base at J, with 12 bases between. Germline V gives CDR1 SGHRS, CDR2 YFSETQ. The CDR3 protein is CASSESGESYEQYV. CDR3 DNA: TGCGCCAGCAGCGAGTCAGGAGAGTCCTACGAGCAGTACGTC.

This clonotype appeared a few times. This chain links TRBV20-1 with TRBJ2-3, with a weak D call TRBD2 (6 bases). Germline CDR1 is DFQATT and CDR2 is SNEGSKA (reference sequence). Trimming took off 3 bases at V and 2 bases at J, with 12 bases between the two ends. The CDR3 loop spans 14 amino acids. CDR3 in DNA: TGCAGTGCTAGCCGGGACTCAATCACAGATACGCAGTATTTT. It encodes CSASRDSITDTQYF.

The chain couples TRBV7-2 to TRBJ2-1; D is undetermined. Trimming removed 5 bases from V and 4 bases from J, with 15 bases in between. The CDR3 runs 15 residues. Germline CDR1 is SGHTA and CDR2 is FQGNSA. The CDR3: CASSRDTDTYNEQFF. In DNA, the CDR3 is TGTGCCAGCAGCCGAGACACAGACACTTACAATGAGCAGTTCTTC.

This clonotype was seen more than once but under ten times. The rearrangement uses TRBV29-1 and TRBJ2-1, with D possibly TRBD2 on 5 matching bases. Germline CDR1 SQVTM, CDR2 ANQGSEA. Deletions cut 4 bases from V and 4 bases from J, with 17 bases between. This CDR3 has 15 residues. CDR3 nucleotides: TGCAGCGTTGGCCAAGACGGGATGTTATACAATGAGCAGTTCTTC. This sequence encodes CSVGQDGMLYNEQFF.

This clonotype showed up just a few times. The chain couples TRBV24-1 to TRBJ2-4, with D perhaps matching TRBD2 (5 bases). Germline lookup yields CDR1 KGHDR and CDR2 SFDVKD. Trimming took 0 bases from V and 6 from J, leaving 8 bases between them. This CDR3 has 14 amino acids. Here the CDR3 reads CATSDLSAGNIQYF. CDR3 nucleotides: TGTGCCACCAGTGATTTGTCCGCGGGAAACATTCAGTACTTC.

J is TRBJ2-7 and V is TRBV20-1; 10 bases are shared with TRBD1. There are 15 residues in the CDR3. The junction had 4 bases not matched to a gene; V was cut back by 0 bases and J by 2 bases. Germline-derived CDR1 and CDR2 are DFQATT and SNEGSKA (reference sequence). CDR3 sequence reads: CSARDGTGVTYEQYF. CDR3 in DNA: TGCAGTGCTAGAGATGGGACAGGGGTCACCTACGAGCAGTACTTC.

This clonotype has only a few counts. The gene calls are TRBV5-5 and TRBJ2-1; 10 positions match TRBD1. This CDR3 is built from 15 residues. Germline V gives CDR1 SGHKS, CDR2 YYEKEE (reference sequence). V was pared by 3 bases and J by 10 bases, with 10 bases of the junction left unmatched. The CDR3 DNA reads TGTGCCAGCAGCTGGGGCATGACAGGGGGCCTCGAGCAGTTCTTC. It translates to CASSWGMTGGLEQFF.